The next 9 T cell receptor beta chains were all read from a single sample in a study of identifying expanded T cells in peripheral blood. Data came from immunoSEQ multiplex PCR; TCRdb stores just in-frame clones and leaves some out. The sample lists about 110,000 clones; approximately 90% were seen once. Sequencing was done on a sample of blood. The receptor set was obtained from a person aged 18-70 years in good health.

The rearrangement uses TRBV18 and TRBJ2-7; 11 bases match TRBD1. Germline CDR1 reads KGHSH; CDR2 reads LQKENI. This CDR3 is 16 amino acids long. V lost 5 bases to trimming and J lost 6 bases; unmatched junction nucleotides: 12. The CDR3 nucleotides are TGTGCCAGCTCAGAGAGCCGGGACAGGGGGTTATCCGAGCAGTACTTC. Its translation: CASSESRDRGLSEQYF.

Written as DNA, the CDR3 is TGTGCCAGCAGCGTAAACTCTGGAAACACCATATATTTT. Its translation is CASSVNSGNTIYF. The chain carries TRBV7-2 and TRBJ1-3; D call uncertain. Per the germline V gene, CDR1 is SGHTA and CDR2 is FQGNSA. The CDR3 is 13 amino acids. The V gene lost 5 bases and the J gene lost 0 bases, with 5 bases spanning the gap.

The V and J genes are TRBV7-6 and TRBJ2-1; TRBD2 agrees at 8 bases. This CDR3 contains 20 residues. The germline CDR1 and CDR2 sequences are SGHVS and FNYEAQ. The ends lost 4 bases at V and 7 bases at J; junction bases unmatched: 24. Here the CDR3 DNA reads TGTGCCAGCAGCTCCTCCAGCGGGCTAGCGGGCACCATATACAAGAATGAGCAGTTCTTC. This gives the protein CASSSSSGLAGTIYKNEQFF.

This clone appeared once. This sequence joins TRBV18 and TRBJ2-7; the D gene is possibly TRBD2 (5 bases). The CDR3 runs 14 residues. V shed 3 bases and J shed 1 base, with 10 bases lying between them. Germline assignment: CDR1 KGHSH and CDR2 LQKENI. The CDR3 coding sequence is TGTGCCAGCTCACCGGCCCGCGGGTCCTACGAGCAGTACTTC. Encoded protein: CASSPARGSYEQYF.

The chain combines TRBV6-1 with TRBJ2-5; 7 bases match TRBD1. This CDR3 spans 14 amino acids. Germline V gene data show CDR1 as MNHNS and CDR2 as SASEGT. Unmatched junction bases numbered 7, after V lost 3 bases and J lost 6 bases. DNA for the CDR3: TGTGCCAGCAGTGAGGGCGGACAGGTCCAGACCCAGTACTTC. Translated: CASSEGGQVQTQYF.

This chain's CDR3 is CASGDRDSEAFF. The DNA for the CDR3 is TGTGCCAGCGGGGACAGGGACAGTGAAGCTTTCTTT. The chain combines TRBV19 with TRBJ1-1; 9 bases map to TRBD1. The CDR3 spans 12 residues. Germline assignment: CDR1 LNHDA and CDR2 SQIVND (reference sequence). V shed 9 bases, J shed 7 bases, and the junction held 6 bases outside the gene matches.

The chain has TRBV19 and TRBJ2-1, with 12 bases matching TRBD2. This CDR3 comprises 17 residues. V shed 5 bases and J 0 bases; nucleotides not matched to a gene: 5. Germline CDR1 is LNHDA and CDR2 is SQIVND (reference sequence). The CDR3 region has the DNA TGTGCCAGTAGTTCCGGACTAGCGGGGTACTCCTACAATGAGCAGTTCTTC. Translating it yields CASSSGLAGYSYNEQFF.

Here the CDR3 DNA reads TGCAGTGCTAGAGCCCCGACGGGCTACACCTTC. It encodes CSARAPTGYTF. V usage is TRBV20-1 and J usage is TRBJ1-2, with no clear D. The V gene lost 1 base and the J gene lost 8 bases, with 8 bases spanning the gap. The CDR3 is made up of 11 amino acids. In germline, CDR1 is DFQATT, CDR2 SNEGSKA (reference sequence).

The J gene is TRBJ1-2, the V gene TRBV5-1; D is perhaps TRBD1 (6 bases). The CDR3 has 14 amino acids. V shed 0 bases and J shed 6 bases, with 12 bases lying between them. Germline assignment: CDR1 SGHRS and CDR2 YFSETQ. As DNA, the CDR3 is TGCGCCAGCAGCTTGGCTAGGAGGGGGGATGGCTACACCTTC. It encodes CASSLARRGDGYTF.